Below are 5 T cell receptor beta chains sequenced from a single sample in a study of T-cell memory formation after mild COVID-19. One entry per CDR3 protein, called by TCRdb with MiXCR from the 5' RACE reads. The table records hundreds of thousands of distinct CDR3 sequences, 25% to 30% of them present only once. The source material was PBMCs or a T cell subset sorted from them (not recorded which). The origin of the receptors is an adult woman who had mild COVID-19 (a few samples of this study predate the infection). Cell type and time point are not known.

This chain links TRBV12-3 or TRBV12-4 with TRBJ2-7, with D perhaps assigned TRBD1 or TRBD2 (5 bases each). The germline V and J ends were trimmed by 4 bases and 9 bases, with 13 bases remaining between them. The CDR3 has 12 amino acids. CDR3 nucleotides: TGTGCCAGCAGTTCGGGACCTGACGGGCAGTACTTC. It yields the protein CASSSGPDGQYF.

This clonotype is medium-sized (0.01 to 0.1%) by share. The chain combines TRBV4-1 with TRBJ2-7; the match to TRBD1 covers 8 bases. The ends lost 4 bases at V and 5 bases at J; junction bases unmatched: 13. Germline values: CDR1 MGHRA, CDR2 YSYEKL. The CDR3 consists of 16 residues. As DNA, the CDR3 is TGCGCCAGCAGCCCCGGGGTCCTGGACAGGGCCCACGAGCAGTACTTC. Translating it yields CASSPGVLDRAHEQYF.

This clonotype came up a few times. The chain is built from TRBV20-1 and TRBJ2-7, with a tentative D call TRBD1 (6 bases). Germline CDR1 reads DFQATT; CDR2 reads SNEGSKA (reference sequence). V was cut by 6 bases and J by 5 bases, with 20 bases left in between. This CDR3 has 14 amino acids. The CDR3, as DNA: TGCAGTGCCGGCCACAGGGCCGGAGCCGACGAGCAGTACTTC. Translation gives CSAGHRAGADEQYF.

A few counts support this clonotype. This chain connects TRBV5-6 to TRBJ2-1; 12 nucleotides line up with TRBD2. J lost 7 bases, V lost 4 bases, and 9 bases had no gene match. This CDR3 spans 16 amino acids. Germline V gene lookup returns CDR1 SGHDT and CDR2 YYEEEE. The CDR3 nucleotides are TGTGCCAGCAGCCTCACTAGCGGGAGGTTTAGTAATGAGCAGTTCTTC. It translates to CASSLTSGRFSNEQFF. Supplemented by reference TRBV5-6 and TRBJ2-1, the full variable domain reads DAGVTQSPTHLIKTRGQQVTLRCSPKSGHDTVSWYQQALGQGPQFIFQYYEEEERQRGNFPDRFSGHQFPNYSSELNVNALLLGDSALYLCASSLTSGRFSNEQFFGPGTRLTVL.

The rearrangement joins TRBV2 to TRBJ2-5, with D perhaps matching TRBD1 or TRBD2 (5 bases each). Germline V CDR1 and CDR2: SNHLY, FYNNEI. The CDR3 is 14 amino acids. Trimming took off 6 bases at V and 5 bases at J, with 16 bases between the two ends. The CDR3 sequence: CASRESGWRETQYF. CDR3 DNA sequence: TGTGCCAGCAGGGAGTCAGGGTGGAGGGAGACCCAGTACTTC.